This TCR beta chain was sequenced for a study of blood T cell repertoires in COVID-19. The protocol was immunoSEQ multiplex PCR, while the TCRdb copy is restricted to in-frame clones and leaves out a portion. Found here are 170,000 or so clones, 83% of them singletons; the top ten hold 1.5%. Sequenced sample: peripheral blood. This TCR was sampled from a human donor in a cohort sampled during active COVID-19.

The CDR3 here is CASSAPSGMDTGELFF. For the CDR3, the DNA is TGTGCCAGCAGTGCCCCTAGCGGGATGGACACCGGGGAGCTGTTTTTT. The gene calls are TRBV6-2 or TRBV6-3 and TRBJ2-2; 9 positions match TRBD2. Germline CDR1 reads MNHEY; CDR2 reads SVGEGT. Losses at the gene ends were 5 bases for V and 3 bases for J; bases not matched to a gene: 7. This CDR3 region has 16 residues.